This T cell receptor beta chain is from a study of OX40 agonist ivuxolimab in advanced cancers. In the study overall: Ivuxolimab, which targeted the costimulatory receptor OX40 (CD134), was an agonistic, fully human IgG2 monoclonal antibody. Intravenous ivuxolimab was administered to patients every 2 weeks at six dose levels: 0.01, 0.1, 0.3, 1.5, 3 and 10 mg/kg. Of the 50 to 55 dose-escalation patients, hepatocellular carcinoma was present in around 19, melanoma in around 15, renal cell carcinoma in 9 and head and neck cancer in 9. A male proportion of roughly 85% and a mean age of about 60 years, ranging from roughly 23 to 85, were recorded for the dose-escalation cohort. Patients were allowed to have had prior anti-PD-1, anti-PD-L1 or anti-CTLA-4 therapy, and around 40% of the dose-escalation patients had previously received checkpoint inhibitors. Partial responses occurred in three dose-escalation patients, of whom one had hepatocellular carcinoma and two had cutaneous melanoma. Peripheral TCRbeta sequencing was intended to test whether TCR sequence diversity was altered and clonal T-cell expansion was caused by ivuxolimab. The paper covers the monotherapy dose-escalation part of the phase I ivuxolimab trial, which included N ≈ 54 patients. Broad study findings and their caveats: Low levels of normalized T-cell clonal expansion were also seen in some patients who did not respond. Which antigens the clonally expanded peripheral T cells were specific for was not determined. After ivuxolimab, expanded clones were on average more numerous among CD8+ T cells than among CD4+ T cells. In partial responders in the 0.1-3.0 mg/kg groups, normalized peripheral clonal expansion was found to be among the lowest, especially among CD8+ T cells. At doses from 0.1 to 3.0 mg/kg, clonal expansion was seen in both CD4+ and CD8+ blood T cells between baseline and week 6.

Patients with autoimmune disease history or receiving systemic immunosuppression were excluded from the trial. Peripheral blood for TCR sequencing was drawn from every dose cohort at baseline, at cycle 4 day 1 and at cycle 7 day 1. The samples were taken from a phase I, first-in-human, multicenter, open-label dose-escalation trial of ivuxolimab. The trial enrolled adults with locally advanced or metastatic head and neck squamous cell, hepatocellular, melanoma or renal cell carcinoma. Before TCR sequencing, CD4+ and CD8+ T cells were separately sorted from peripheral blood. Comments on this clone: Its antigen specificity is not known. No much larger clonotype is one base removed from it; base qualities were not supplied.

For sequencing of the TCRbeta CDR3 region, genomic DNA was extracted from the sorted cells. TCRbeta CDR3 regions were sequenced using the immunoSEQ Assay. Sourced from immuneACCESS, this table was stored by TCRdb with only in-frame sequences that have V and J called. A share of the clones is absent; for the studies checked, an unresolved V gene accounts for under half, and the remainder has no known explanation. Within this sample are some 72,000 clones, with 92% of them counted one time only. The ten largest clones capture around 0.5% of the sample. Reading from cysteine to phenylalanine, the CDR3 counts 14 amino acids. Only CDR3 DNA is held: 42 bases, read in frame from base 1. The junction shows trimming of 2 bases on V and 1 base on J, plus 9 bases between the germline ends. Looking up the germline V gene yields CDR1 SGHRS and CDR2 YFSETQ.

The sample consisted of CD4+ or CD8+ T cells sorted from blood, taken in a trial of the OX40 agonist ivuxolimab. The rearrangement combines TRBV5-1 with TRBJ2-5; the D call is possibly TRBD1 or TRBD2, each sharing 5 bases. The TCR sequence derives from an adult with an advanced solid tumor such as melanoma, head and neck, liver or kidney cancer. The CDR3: CASSFRDGQETQYF. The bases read TGCGCCAGCAGCTTCCGGGACGGCCAAGAGACCCAGTACTTC.